These 16 T cell receptor beta chains originate from one sample sequenced in a study of technical replicates of blood from a few donors. Produced via immunoSEQ multiplex PCR; TCRdb's table is partial and in-frame only. The repertoire holds about 100,000 clones, with 95% as singletons. Sequencing was carried out using T cells isolated from PBMCs. The receptors shown here come from a human donor in good health.

This chain uses TRBV6-1 with TRBJ1-5; TRBD1 agrees at 8 bases. The CDR3 has 16 amino acids. The germline gives CDR1 MNHNS, CDR2 SASEGT. J was trimmed by 6 bases and V by 2 bases; bases with no gene match: 9. CDR3 in amino acids: CASSENLAGGLQPQHF. DNA for the CDR3: TGTGCCAGCAGTGAAAACCTGGCAGGGGGCCTTCAGCCCCAGCATTTT.

A single count supports this clone. The rearrangement joins TRBV27 to TRBJ2-7; D might be TRBD2 (5 bases). The CDR3 runs 14 residues. Germline V CDR1 and CDR2: MNHEY, SMNVEV (reference sequence). With 3 bases removed from V and 4 bases from J, the gap between germline ends came to 13 bases. The chain's CDR3 is CASSFAGGQYEQYF. The CDR3 DNA is TGTGCCAGCAGTTTCGCGGGTGGGCAATACGAGCAGTACTTC.

This clone was observed a single time. This chain joins TRBV7-8 and TRBJ1-1; no definite D call. CDR1 and CDR2 from the germline V gene are SGHVS and FQNEAQ. The CDR3 totals 17 residues. The germline V and J ends were trimmed by 1 base and 0 bases, with 15 bases remaining between them. This CDR3 is CASSLGFQAIMNTEAFF. For the CDR3, the DNA is TGTGCCAGCAGCTTAGGGTTCCAGGCTATTATGAACACTGAAGCTTTCTTT.

Notes on this clone: A read error may account for a junction end that differs from germline. The V call is TRBV19, the J call TRBJ1-3; no reliable D call. The CDR3 has 15 amino acids. Germline assignment: CDR1 LNHDA and CDR2 SQIVND (reference sequence). This CDR3 reads CASSLDRSSGNTIYF. CDR3 coding DNA: TGTGCCAGTAGTCTAGACCGGAGCTCTGGAAACACCATATATTTT. Full variable domain (remainder filled in from reference TRBV19 and TRBJ1-3): DGGITQSPKYLFRKEGQNVTLSCEQNLNHDAMYWYRQDPGQGLRLIYYSQIVNDFQKGDIAEGYSVSREKKESFPLTVTSAQKNPTAFYLCASSLDRSSGNTIYFGEGSWLTVV.

The chain recombines TRBV7-9 with TRBJ2-7; possible D gene TRBD2, 5 bases. Germline V gene data show CDR1 as SEHNR and CDR2 as FQNEAQ (reference sequence). V was pared by 7 bases and J by 7 bases, with 17 bases between. This CDR3 is 13 amino acids long. CDR3 residues: CASTEGYSGEQYF. The CDR3 DNA reads TGTGCCAGCACGGAAGGTTACTCGGGAGAGCAGTACTTC.

The rearrangement links TRBV19 to TRBJ2-7; 8 bases are a match to TRBD2. J lost 4 bases, V lost 6 bases, and 23 bases had no gene match. Germline V lookup: CDR1 LNHDA, CDR2 SQIVND (reference sequence). The CDR3 has 19 residues. CDR3 amino acids: CASSKTSAAFRERSYEQYF. In DNA form, the CDR3 reads TGTGCCAGTAGCAAGACTAGCGCGGCCTTCCGAGAGAGGAGTTACGAGCAGTACTTC.

J is TRBJ1-4 and V is TRBV29-1; D is perhaps TRBD1 (6 bases). CDR1 SQVTM and CDR2 ANQGSEA come from the germline V gene. The CDR3 has 13 amino acids. V was clipped by 4 bases and J by 7 bases, with 13 bases between them. Here the CDR3 reads CSVGGGQSEKLFF. In DNA form, the CDR3 reads TGCAGCGTTGGGGGGGGACAAAGTGAAAAACTGTTTTTT. Drawing the rest from reference TRBV29-1 and TRBJ1-4, the complete variable domain is SAVISQKPSRDICQRGTSLTIQCQVDSQVTMMFWYRQQPGQSLTLIATANQGSEATYESGFVIDKFPISRPNLTFSTLTVSNMSPEDSSIYLCSVGGGQSEKLFFGSGTQLSVL.

The chain uses TRBV11-2 and TRBJ2-7; TRBD2 matches 12 bases. Germline V gene data show CDR1 as SGHAT and CDR2 as FQNNGV. With V trimmed by 0 bases and J by 6 bases, 0 bases remained unmatched. The CDR3 runs 14 residues. CDR3 coding DNA: TGTGCCAGCAGCTTAGAACTAGCGGGAGGCGAGCAGTACTTC. It specifies CASSLELAGGEQYF.

In nucleotides, the CDR3 is TGCAGTGGAATGACTGGATACGAGCAGTACTTC. As protein: CSGMTGYEQYF. J is TRBJ2-7 and V is TRBV20-1; no firm D call. Germline V CDR1 and CDR2: DFQATT, SNEGSKA (reference sequence). The CDR3 loop spans 11 amino acids. Trimming removed 7 bases at V and 4 bases at J, with 11 bases between.

The V gene is TRBV20-1, the J gene TRBJ2-2; no reliable D call. The ends were cut back, 3 bases at V and 10 bases at J, with 9 bases in the middle. The CDR3 is 11 amino acids. CDR1 is DFQATT, CDR2 SNEGSKA, per germline (reference sequence). The CDR3 nucleotides are TGCAGTGCTAGGATCTATCCGGAGCTGTTTTTT. Residues: CSARIYPELFF.

The gene calls are TRBV5-1 and TRBJ1-4, with 11 bases matching TRBD1. J was trimmed by 8 bases and V by 4 bases; bases with no gene match: 4. The CDR3 sequence is 14 residues long. Germline V gives CDR1 SGHRS, CDR2 YFSETQ. CDR3 bases: TGCGCCAGCAGCGGCCGGGACAGGGGGGAAAAACTGTTTTTT. The encoded protein is CASSGRDRGEKLFF.

The chain carries TRBV2 and TRBJ2-7, with 8 bases aligning to TRBD1. The CDR3 has 13 residues. CDR1 and CDR2 from the germline V gene are SNHLY and FYNNEI. Trimming at V came to 6 bases and at J to 6 bases, leaving 7 bases not matched to a gene. CDR3 DNA: TGTGCCAGCAGCACAGGGGGGAGAACCGAGCAGTACTTC. Translated: CASSTGGRTEQYF. The whole variable domain, filled in from reference TRBV2 and TRBJ2-7, reads EPEVTQTPSHQVTQMGQEVILRCVPISNHLYFYWYRQILGQKVEFLVSFYNNEISEKSEIFDDQFSVERPDGSNFTLKIRSTKLEDSAMYFCASSTGGRTEQYFGPGTRLTVT.

The chain recombines TRBV4-3 with TRBJ2-7; TRBD2 matches 12 bases. The CDR3 runs to 17 residues. V was pared by 3 bases and J by 5 bases, with 11 bases of the junction left unmatched. The germline gives CDR1 LGHNA, CDR2 YSLEER. CDR3 DNA: TGCGCCAGCAGCCACAGACTAGCGGGAGAAGGTAGGGACGAGCAGTACTTC. Its translation is CASSHRLAGEGRDEQYF.

This clone was picked up one time. CDR3 in amino acids: CASSSNSGRNEQFF. CDR3 coding DNA: TGTGCCAGTAGTAGTAATAGCGGGAGAAATGAGCAGTTCTTC. The chain has TRBV19 and TRBJ2-1; 9 bases line up with TRBD2. J was trimmed by 7 bases and V by 4 bases; bases with no gene match: 5. Looked up from germline, CDR1 is LNHDA and CDR2 is SQIVND (reference sequence). The CDR3 is 14 residues long. The full variable domain, its missing parts supplied by reference TRBV19 and TRBJ2-1, is DGGITQSPKYLFRKEGQNVTLSCEQNLNHDAMYWYRQDPGQGLRLIYYSQIVNDFQKGDIAEGYSVSREKKESFPLTVTSAQKNPTAFYLCASSSNSGRNEQFFGPGTRLTVL.

The chain joins TRBV18 to TRBJ2-7, with 10 bases fitting TRBD1. The CDR3 runs to 16 residues. Germline V gene sequence: CDR1 KGHSH, CDR2 LQKENI. The ends lost 3 bases at V and 0 bases at J; junction bases unmatched: 5. The CDR3, as DNA: TGTGCCAGCTCACCCAGGGACAGGGGCAGCTCCTACGAGCAGTACTTC. Amino acid sequence: CASSPRDRGSSYEQYF.

The chain carries TRBV5-1 and TRBJ2-1; 8 bases are a match to TRBD2. The CDR3 has 16 residues. Looked up from germline, CDR1 is SGHRS and CDR2 is YFSETQ. With V trimmed by 1 base and J by 2 bases, 5 bases remained unmatched. This chain's CDR3 is CASSLNAGGPYNEQFF. Here the CDR3 DNA reads TGCGCCAGCAGCTTGAACGCGGGAGGACCCTACAATGAGCAGTTCTTC. Looking up the rest from reference TRBV5-1 and TRBJ2-1 gives the full variable domain: KAGVTQTPRYLIKTRGQQVTLSCSPISGHRSVSWYQQTPGQGLQFLFEYFSETQRNKGNFPGRFSGRQFSNSRSEMNVSTLELGDSALYLCASSLNAGGPYNEQFFGPGTRLTVL.